This T cell receptor beta chain was retrieved from a study of blood T cell repertoires in COVID-19. Looking at the study overall: Samples of COVID-19 (acute and convalescent) were obtained from the United States, Italy and Spain.

As concerns this clone: At the DNA level, this CDR3 is encoded by other sequences in the same sample as well.

Authors' processing steps: Reference gene primer amplification yielded estimated nucleated cell counts. Sequenced by immunoSEQ multiplex PCR; TCRdb stores in-frame clones only, minus some. V and J calls and clone size are as listed in that table; D and trimming were resolved from the DNA. The table records more than 300,000 clones, over 70% of them present only once. Per the germline V gene, CDR1 is LNHDA and CDR2 is SQIVND (reference sequence). V lost 5 bases, J lost 4 bases, and 6 bases stayed unmatched. The CDR3 has 16 amino acids. The TCR originated in a woman in her forties or fifties with acute or convalescent COVID-19. The specimen was peripheral blood. The J gene is TRBJ2-2, the V gene TRBV19; 11 nucleotides agree with TRBD1. CDR3 protein: CASSLGQGAGTGELFF. In DNA, the CDR3 is TGTGCCAGTAGTCTTGGACAGGGGGCAGGCACCGGGGAGCTGTTTTTT.